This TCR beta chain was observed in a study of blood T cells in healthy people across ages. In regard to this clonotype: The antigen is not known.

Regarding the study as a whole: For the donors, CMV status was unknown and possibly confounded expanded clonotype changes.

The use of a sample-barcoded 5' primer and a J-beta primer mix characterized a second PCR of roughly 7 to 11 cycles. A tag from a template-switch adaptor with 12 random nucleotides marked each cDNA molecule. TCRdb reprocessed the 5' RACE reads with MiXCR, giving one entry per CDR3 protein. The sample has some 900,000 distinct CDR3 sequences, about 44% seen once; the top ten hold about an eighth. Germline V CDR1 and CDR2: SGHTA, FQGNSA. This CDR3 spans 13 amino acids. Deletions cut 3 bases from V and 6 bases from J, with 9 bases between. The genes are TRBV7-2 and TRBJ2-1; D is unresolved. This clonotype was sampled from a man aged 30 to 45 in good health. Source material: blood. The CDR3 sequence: CASSFYTPNEQFF. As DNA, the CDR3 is TGTGCCAGCAGCTTTTACACCCCCAATGAGCAGTTCTTC.